These 27 T cell receptor beta chains were sequenced from one sample in a study of cytomegalovirus exposure and HLA in healthy donors. Libraries were prepared by immunoSEQ multiplex PCR; TCRdb keeps only in-frame clonotypes and omits some of them. The data show 95,000 to 150,000 clones, with roughly 87% seen just once and about 1.1% held by the top ten. Sequencing used PBMCs. Receptor source: a woman aged 18 to 35 in good health and CMV-seronegative.

The chain recombines TRBV7-6 with TRBJ1-2, with D possibly matching TRBD1 (6 bases). This CDR3 spans 13 amino acids. From germline, CDR1 is SGHVS and CDR2 FNYEAQ. Trimming cost V 5 bases and J 3 bases, with 10 bases left between them. CDR3 in amino acids: CASSPTGDYGYTF. CDR3 nucleotide sequence: TGTGCCAGCAGCCCGACAGGAGACTATGGCTACACCTTC. Supplemented by reference TRBV7-6 and TRBJ1-2, the full variable domain reads GAGVSQSPRYKVTKRGQDVALRCDPISGHVSLYWYRQALGQGPEFLTYFNYEAQQDKSGLPNDRFSAERPEGSISTLTIQRTEQRDSAMYRCASSPTGDYGYTFGSGTRLTVV.

This chain links TRBV4-2 with TRBJ1-4, with 8 bases identical to TRBD1. This CDR3 is 17 amino acids long. Unmatched junction bases numbered 6, after V lost 3 bases and J lost 0 bases. Germline CDR1 LGHNA, CDR2 YNFKEQ. The CDR3 region is CASSQDRASATNEKLFF. The CDR3 bases are TGTGCCAGCAGCCAGGACAGGGCGTCTGCAACTAATGAAAAACTGTTTTTT.

The rearrangement joins TRBV2 to TRBJ2-3; 12 positions match TRBD2. Germline CDR1 is SNHLY and CDR2 is FYNNEI. This CDR3 contains 14 residues. After removal of 8 bases from V and 8 bases from J, the junction contained 8 bases not matched to a gene. As DNA, the CDR3 is TGTGCCAGCGCAGCTAGCGGGGGGGCTGGTACGCAGTATTTT. Encoded protein: CASAASGGAGTQYF. Looking up the rest from reference TRBV2 and TRBJ2-3 gives the full variable domain: EPEVTQTPSHQVTQMGQEVILRCVPISNHLYFYWYRQILGQKVEFLVSFYNNEISEKSEIFDDQFSVERPDGSNFTLKIRSTKLEDSAMYFCASAASGGAGTQYFGPGTRLTVL.

The chain recombines TRBV27 with TRBJ1-5; 10 bases fit TRBD1. This CDR3 spans 16 amino acids. In germline, CDR1 is MNHEY, CDR2 SMNVEV (reference sequence). V was pared by 5 bases and J by 5 bases, with 9 bases of the junction left unmatched. The CDR3 here is CASSLLGTGDDQPQHF. The CDR3 nucleotides are TGTGCCAGCAGTCTCCTCGGGACAGGGGACGATCAGCCCCAGCATTTT.

The chain employs TRBV9 and TRBJ1-1, with 11 bases that match TRBD1. Germline CDR1 SGDLS, CDR2 YYNGEE. The CDR3 runs to 15 residues. The trim removed 4 bases at V and 4 bases at J, leaving 6 bases unmatched. CDR3 in DNA: TGTGCCAGCAGCATTCCCGGGACAGGGGGCACTGAAGCTTTCTTT. This gives the protein CASSIPGTGGTEAFF.

This chain links TRBV27 with TRBJ2-1, with 8 bases lining up with TRBD1. This CDR3 is built from 14 residues. Trimming took 2 bases from V and 6 from J; bases not matched to a gene: 3. Germline V gene lookup returns CDR1 MNHEY and CDR2 SMNVEV (reference sequence). In DNA form, the CDR3 reads TGTGCCAGCAGTTTAACGACAGGGGCCAATGAGCAGTTCTTC. Its translation: CASSLTTGANEQFF.

In nucleotides, the CDR3 is TGTGCCAGCAGTTTCTCTCTGAACACTGAAGCTTTCTTT. The encoded protein is CASSFSLNTEAFF. The chain has TRBV28 and TRBJ1-1; D is unclear. CDR3 length equals 13 residues. Trimming left V 3 bases short and J 0 bases short, with 5 bases between. In germline, CDR1 is MDHEN, CDR2 SYDVKM.

The rearrangement uses TRBV7-2 and TRBJ1-2; TRBD1 matches at 9 bases. There are 15 residues in the CDR3. Losses at the gene ends were 1 base for V and 4 bases for J; bases not matched to a gene: 4. CDR1 and CDR2 from the germline V gene are SGHTA and FQGNSA. This chain's CDR3 is CASSLGPDRGYGYTF. For the CDR3, the DNA is TGTGCCAGCAGCTTAGGACCGGACAGGGGCTATGGCTACACCTTC.

The J gene is TRBJ2-1, the V gene TRBV19; 15 bases fit TRBD2. V lost 4 bases to trimming and J lost 6 bases; unmatched junction nucleotides: 1. Germline lookup yields CDR1 LNHDA and CDR2 SQIVND (reference sequence). The CDR3 length is 15 residues. The CDR3 nucleotides are TGTGCCAGTAGTAAGGGACTAGCGGGGGGCAATGAGCAGTTCTTC. This gives the protein CASSKGLAGGNEQFF.

The genes are TRBV12-2 and TRBJ2-2; the table's D gene call, TRBD2, was not cross checked with the DNA. TRBV12-2 has pseudogene status. The CDR3 contains 19 residues. The CDR3 sequence: CASRSLRRLTSGVRGELFF. CDR3 bases: TGTGCAAGTCGCTCACTTAGGCGGCTGACTAGCGGGGTCCGCGGGGAGCTGTTTTTT.

On this clone itself: A junction boundary mismatches the germline segment, possibly from a read error. The chain links TRBV29-1 to TRBJ2-5; possible D gene TRBD1, 5 bases. This CDR3 is 13 amino acids long. Germline values: CDR1 SQVTM, CDR2 ANQGSEA. The CDR3 protein is CSAEFKGLETQYF. The CDR3 region has the DNA TGCAGCGCTGAATTTAAGGGGTTGGAGACCCAGTACTTC.

The CDR3, as DNA: TGTGCCAGCGTACAGGGCTACCGGACTGAGCAGTTCTTC. The encoded protein is CASVQGYRTEQFF. This chain uses TRBV28 with TRBJ2-1, with a tentative D call TRBD1 (6 bases). Trimming cost V 8 bases and J 9 bases, with 17 bases left between them. The germline V gene encodes CDR1 MDHEN and CDR2 SYDVKM. The CDR3 consists of 13 residues.

This CDR3 is CASSEARLAGGPPHEQYF. CDR3 nucleotide sequence: TGTGCCAGCAGTGAAGCTCGTCTAGCGGGAGGGCCTCCTCACGAGCAGTACTTC. V is TRBV6-1 and J is TRBJ2-7; 12 bases match TRBD2. CDR1 is MNHNS and CDR2 is SASEGT in the germline V gene. V lost 0 bases, J lost 5 bases, and 11 bases stayed unmatched. CDR3 length: 18 residues.

The chain has TRBV28 and TRBJ2-1; D ambiguous. V shed 6 bases and J shed 12 bases, with 21 bases lying between them. Germline V CDR1 and CDR2: MDHEN, SYDVKM. This CDR3 is 14 amino acids long. The CDR3 sequence is CASSTPSMRNWQFF. DNA for the CDR3: TGTGCCAGCAGCACGCCCTCAATGAGGAATTGGCAGTTCTTC.

This clone was seen only once. V usage is TRBV9 and J usage is TRBJ2-3; D not certain. CDR1 SGDLS and CDR2 YYNGEE come from the germline V gene. The V end lost 0 bases, the J end lost 2 bases, and 10 bases lay between the germline ends. This CDR3 contains 15 residues. CDR3 DNA: TGTGCCAGCAGCGTAGGGAACAGACACACAGATACGCAGTATTTT. Protein sequence: CASSVGNRHTDTQYF. Using reference TRBV9 and TRBJ2-3 for the parts outside the CDR3, the full variable domain is DSGVTQTPKHLITATGQRVTLRCSPRSGDLSVYWYQQSLDQGLQFLIQYYNGEERAKGNILERFSAQQFPDLHSELNLSSLELGDSALYFCASSVGNRHTDTQYFGPGTRLTVL.

The chain couples TRBV18 to TRBJ1-2; no clear D. This CDR3 is 15 amino acids long. V lost 3 bases and J lost 0, with 11 bases in between. Germline CDR1 and CDR2: KGHSH and LQKENI. CDR3: CASSPEGTANYGYTF. The DNA for the CDR3 is TGTGCCAGCTCACCGGAGGGTACGGCTAACTATGGCTACACCTTC.

V is TRBV10-2 and J is TRBJ2-3; 8 bases line up with TRBD2. In germline, CDR1 is WSHSY, CDR2 SAAADI. J gave up 4 bases and V 6 bases, and 6 bases lay outside the gene matches. This CDR3 is built from 14 residues. This chain's CDR3 is CASRAAGDPDTQYF. CDR3 DNA sequence: TGCGCCAGCAGGGCAGCGGGAGACCCAGATACGCAGTATTTT.

The chain links TRBV18 to TRBJ2-1, with 10 bases lining up with TRBD2. V dropped 5 bases and J dropped 2; count of bases not matched to a gene: 3. The CDR3 totals 15 residues. CDR1 is KGHSH, CDR2 LQKENI, per germline. The CDR3 DNA reads TGTGCCAGCTCAACGACTAGCGGGCCCTACAATGAGCAGTTCTTC. Protein: CASSTTSGPYNEQFF.

The chain recombines TRBV10-3 with TRBJ2-7; 7 bases map to TRBD2. The CDR3 loop spans 13 amino acids. V lost 4 bases, J lost 7 bases, and 7 bases stayed unmatched. The germline gives CDR1 ENHRY, CDR2 SYGVKD. The CDR3 sequence is CAISATGGTEQYF. The CDR3, as DNA: TGTGCCATCAGTGCCACGGGAGGCACAGAGCAGTACTTC.

This clone occurred once. The V gene is TRBV19, the J gene TRBJ2-7; the D gene is possibly TRBD1 (6 bases). CDR3 size: 17 residues. Per germline, CDR1 LNHDA and CDR2 SQIVND (reference sequence). The germline V and J ends were trimmed by 4 bases and 3 bases, with 22 bases remaining between them. The CDR3: CASSSGVGGFGVYEQYF. CDR3 in DNA: TGTGCCAGTAGTAGCGGTGTAGGGGGATTCGGGGTCTACGAGCAGTACTTC. Full variable domain (remainder filled in from reference TRBV19 and TRBJ2-7): DGGITQSPKYLFRKEGQNVTLSCEQNLNHDAMYWYRQDPGQGLRLIYYSQIVNDFQKGDIAEGYSVSREKKESFPLTVTSAQKNPTAFYLCASSSGVGGFGVYEQYFGPGTRLTVT.

The chain uses TRBV30 and TRBJ1-5; no firm D call. The CDR3 is 13 residues long. Germline CDR1 GTSNPN, CDR2 SVGIG (reference sequence). The V gene lost 0 bases and the J gene lost 6 bases, with 9 bases spanning the gap. Written as DNA, the CDR3 is TGTGCCTGGAGTGTGAGGGCAGGTCAGCCCCAGCATTTT. Residues: CAWSVRAGQPQHF.

The rearrangement uses TRBV19 and TRBJ2-1, with 9 bases that match TRBD1. Germline CDR1 reads LNHDA; CDR2 reads SQIVND (reference sequence). CDR3 length: 15 amino acids. The V gene end was trimmed by 5 bases and the J gene end by 5 bases; junction bases not matched to a gene: 7. The CDR3 DNA sequence: TGTGCCAGTAGTTCACGACAGGGGGTTAACAATGAGCAGTTCTTC. Its protein is CASSSRQGVNNEQFF.

The V and J genes are TRBV30 and TRBJ2-1, with unresolved D. This CDR3 has 17 amino acids. Trimming cost V 0 bases and J 0 bases, with 15 bases left between them. Germline CDR1 reads GTSNPN; CDR2 reads SVGIG (reference sequence). CDR3 amino acids: CAWSVQFGLSSYNEQFF. The CDR3 DNA is TGTGCCTGGAGTGTACAGTTCGGCTTAAGCTCCTACAATGAGCAGTTCTTC.

This sequence joins TRBV6-5 and TRBJ2-3; tentatively, D is TRBD1 (6 bases). The germline gives CDR1 MNHEY, CDR2 SVGAGI. Trimming removed 5 bases at V and 5 bases at J, with 11 bases between. This CDR3 spans 13 amino acids. CDR3 sequence: CASSATGLDTQYF. CDR3 DNA: TGTGCCAGCAGTGCAACAGGGTTAGATACGCAGTATTTT.

The rearrangement uses TRBV2 and TRBJ1-1; 7 nucleotides line up with TRBD1. V dropped 1 base and J dropped 5; count of bases not matched to a gene: 4. CDR1 and CDR2 (germline): SNHLY, FYNNEI. The length of the CDR3 is 14 residues. CDR3 in amino acids: CASSEEGAGTEAFF. CDR3 in DNA: TGTGCCAGCAGTGAAGAGGGGGCAGGAACTGAAGCTTTCTTT.

J is TRBJ1-2 and V is TRBV19; the match to TRBD1 covers 8 bases. With V trimmed by 5 bases and J by 4 bases, 6 bases remained unmatched. The CDR3 is 14 residues long. Germline V gives CDR1 LNHDA, CDR2 SQIVND (reference sequence). The CDR3 coding sequence is TGTGCCAGTAGTTTCCAGGGGGCCGTCTATGGCTACACCTTC. Translating gives CASSFQGAVYGYTF. Combining the CDR3 with reference TRBV19 and TRBJ1-2 gives the whole variable domain DGGITQSPKYLFRKEGQNVTLSCEQNLNHDAMYWYRQDPGQGLRLIYYSQIVNDFQKGDIAEGYSVSREKKESFPLTVTSAQKNPTAFYLCASSFQGAVYGYTFGSGTRLTVV.

In this sample, this clone turned up once. The gene calls are TRBV6-5 and TRBJ1-5; 10 bases map to TRBD1. Trimming took 2 bases from V and 6 from J; bases not matched to a gene: 1. The CDR3 loop spans 14 amino acids. Germline assignment: CDR1 MNHEY and CDR2 SVGAGI. The CDR3 reads CASSYGTGVQPQHF. In nucleotides, the CDR3 is TGTGCCAGCAGTTACGGGACAGGGGTTCAGCCCCAGCATTTT.